The 14 T cell receptor beta chains in this list originate from one sample, sequenced in a study of CD8 T cells in ankylosing spondylitis. One entry per CDR3 protein, called by TCRdb with MiXCR from the 5' RACE reads. The data hold roughly 120,000 distinct CDR3 sequences, with approximately 14% observed a single time. Sequencing was done on a sample of blood, either unsorted or a sorted T cell fraction (not recorded which). These receptors originate from a female donor with ankylosing spondylitis or in good health (not recorded which).

In its sample, this clonotype was seen a few times. This chain links TRBV12-3 or TRBV12-4 with TRBJ2-2, with 8 nucleotides matching TRBD1. The CDR3 length is 17 residues. J lost 2 bases, V lost 4 bases, and 9 bases had no gene match. CDR3 loop: CASSSPPGGSNTGELFF. The CDR3 DNA is TGTGCCAGCAGTTCCCCCCCAGGGGGCAGCAACACCGGGGAGCTGTTTTTT.

V gene TRBV29-1 combines with J gene TRBJ2-4; TRBD2 is a possible D gene (6 bases). The CDR3 consists of 13 residues. Germline V gene lookup returns CDR1 SQVTM and CDR2 ANQGSEA. V shed 2 bases and J shed 7 bases, with 12 bases lying between them. The DNA of the CDR3 is TGCAGCGTTGAAAGGGCGGGGATTAACATTCAGTACTTC. This encodes CSVERAGINIQYF.

This clonotype turned up a few times. The J gene is TRBJ2-7, the V gene TRBV27; the match to TRBD1 covers 8 bases. Germline V gives CDR1 MNHEY, CDR2 SMNVEV (reference sequence). The J segment lost 7 bases and the V segment lost 6 bases, leaving 14 bases of the junction unmatched. The CDR3 contains 15 residues. Here the CDR3 DNA reads TGTGCCAGCAGCCAACCTCCGGGGACAGGAAGAGAGCAGTACTTC. It yields the protein CASSQPPGTGREQYF.

V gene TRBV6-2 or TRBV6-3 combines with J gene TRBJ2-5, with D unclear. The V gene's germline CDR1 is MNHEY and CDR2 SVGEGT. This CDR3 has 12 residues. Between the trimmed V and J ends, which lost 6 bases and 5 bases, there was a span of 10 bases. The CDR3 DNA reads as TGTGCCAGCAGCCCTCTTGGGGAGACCCAGTACTTC. This gives the protein CASSPLGETQYF.

This clonotype has a count of ten or more. CDR3 bases: TGCAGTGCTAGGAGTATAGGATCCTACAATGAGCAGTTCTTC. Its protein product is CSARSIGSYNEQFF. The chain uses TRBV20-1 and TRBJ2-1; D unresolved. This CDR3 is built from 14 residues. V gave up 3 bases and J gave up 1 base, with 10 bases separating them. Germline V lookup: CDR1 DFQATT, CDR2 SNEGSKA (reference sequence).

This rearrangement joins TRBV24-1 to TRBJ2-1; D remains unclear. Trimming cost V 4 bases and J 2 bases, with 14 bases left between them. This CDR3 is 16 amino acids long. Germline loops: CDR1 KGHDR, CDR2 SFDVKD. The CDR3 region is CATSDARSHAYNEQFF. In nucleotides, the CDR3 is TGTGCCACCAGTGACGCTCGGAGCCATGCCTACAATGAGCAGTTCTTC.

This clonotype was found many times. The chain combines TRBV5-1 with TRBJ2-1; D possibly uses TRBD1 or TRBD2 (6 bases each). V dropped 0 bases and J dropped 5 bases, with 24 bases sitting between them. The germline CDR1 and CDR2 sequences are SGHRS and YFSETQ. The CDR3 runs 19 residues. CDR3 nucleotides: TGCGCCAGCAGCTTGGTAGCGTCTAAGACAGGAGGGTTTAACAATGAGCAGTTCTTC. Translating gives CASSLVASKTGGFNNEQFF.

Comment on this clonotype: A read error may explain this, as a much larger clone is one base away. This sequence joins TRBV7-9 and TRBJ2-4; 11 positions agree with TRBD1. CDR1 SEHNR and CDR2 FQNEAQ come from the germline V gene (reference sequence). Trimming took 5 bases from V and 12 from J; bases not matched to a gene: 9. The CDR3 is 14 residues long. DNA for the CDR3: TGTGCCAGCAGCCGGGACAGGGGGGGAGACAGTCAGTACTTC. Translating it yields CASSRDRGGDSQYF.

Many counts were recorded for this clonotype. The rearrangement joins TRBV7-8 to TRBJ2-5, with a tentative D call TRBD1 (6 bases). The CDR3 sequence is 13 residues long. Trimming stripped 7 bases from V and 7 bases from J, with 16 bases between. CDR1 and CDR2 from the germline V gene are SGHVS and FQNEAQ. The CDR3, as DNA: TGTGCCAGCAACCTAAACAGGGATCGGACCCAGTACTTC. Protein: CASNLNRDRTQYF.

The chain combines TRBV27 with TRBJ2-1, with D perhaps being TRBD1 or TRBD2 (5 bases each). Germline CDR1 MNHEY, CDR2 SMNVEV (reference sequence). CDR3 length equals 17 residues. Deletions cut 4 bases from V and 7 bases from J, with 23 bases between. The CDR3 is CASSSYGAGGPFNEQFF. DNA of the CDR3: TGTGCCAGCAGTTCATATGGGGCTGGGGGACCTTTTAATGAGCAGTTCTTC.

This clonotype was counted many times. In DNA, the CDR3 is TGTGCCAGCAGTTTATCCGGGTTAGGGAATGAGCAGTTCTTC. Translated, it gives CASSLSGLGNEQFF. The chain has TRBV12-3 or TRBV12-4 and TRBJ2-1; D is unclear. The CDR3 runs 14 residues. Trimming shortened V by 2 bases and J by 7 bases, and 12 bases separated the two germline ends.

This clonotype was detected only a few times. J is TRBJ2-7 and V is TRBV7-2, with TRBD2 matching 13 bases. This CDR3 contains 15 residues. In germline, CDR1 is SGHTA, CDR2 FQGNSA. J was trimmed by 5 bases and V by 5 bases; bases with no gene match: 6. The CDR3 nucleotides read TGTGCCAGCAGCCCCGCCGGGACTAGCGGGAACGAGCAGTACTTC. Protein sequence: CASSPAGTSGNEQYF.

This clonotype was picked up many times. The chain employs TRBV5-1 and TRBJ1-4, with D possibly being TRBD1 (6 bases). The ends were cut back, 5 bases at V and 1 base at J, with 9 bases in the middle. CDR3 length equals 14 residues. The germline V gene encodes CDR1 SGHRS and CDR2 YFSETQ. Here the CDR3 reads CASSRGETNEKLFF. In nucleotides, the CDR3 is TGCGCCAGCAGTAGGGGGGAAACTAATGAAAAACTGTTTTTT. The whole variable domain, filled in from reference TRBV5-1 and TRBJ1-4, reads KAGVTQTPRYLIKTRGQQVTLSCSPISGHRSVSWYQQTPGQGLQFLFEYFSETQRNKGNFPGRFSGRQFSNSRSEMNVSTLELGDSALYLCASSRGETNEKLFFGSGTQLSVL.

Concerning this clonotype: A read error is possible here, since a much larger clone lies one base away. Without the conserved terminal phenylalanine or tryptophan, this CDR3 likely stems from a read error. The J gene is TRBJ1-1, the V gene TRBV20-1; no clear D gene. Per germline, CDR1 DFQATT and CDR2 SNEGSKA (reference sequence). The germline V and J ends were trimmed by 5 bases and 2 bases, with 12 bases remaining between them. There are 13 residues in the CDR3. DNA for the CDR3: TGCAGTGCTCAGAACCGGATAAACACTGAAGCTTTCTTA. Translation: CSAQNRINTEAFL.